In its sample, the clone carrying this TCR beta chain was seen a few times. Its antigen is undetermined. TCRdb called the reads again in MiXCR, with one record for every CDR3 protein. The sample records fewer than 850,000 distinct CDR3 sequences, 25% to 35% being singletons. The data stem from a study of T cell repertoires in cytomegalovirus infection. Study-wide background: Matching HLA type and CMV infection were both indicated by public TCR beta signatures.

CDR3 length equals 15 residues. The V and J ends lost 0 bases and 3 bases respectively, with 9 bases between them. CDR1 is LGHDT, CDR2 YNNKEL, per germline (reference sequence). This clonotype originated in a human donor in good health (CMV status not recorded). Some clones in this sample may be carry-over from other donors' samples. The sequenced sample was cultured CD8+ T cells from PBMCs, obtained from culture after CMV antigen stimulation. The chain couples TRBV3-1 to TRBJ1-5; D is undetermined. CDR3 in amino acids: CASSQDRSVNQPQHF. CDR3 sequence (DNA): TGTGCCAGCAGCCAAGATAGGTCAGTCAATCAGCCCCAGCATTTT.